This T cell receptor beta chain was captured by sequencing in a study of blood T cell repertoires in COVID-19 (dated by TCRdb to the early 2020s). Concerning the study at large: Samples from collaborators originated in the United States, Italy and Spain and spanned both the acute and convalescent phases of COVID-19. The material from the prospective study consisted of cDNA or gDNA derived from T cells, B-cell-depleted T cells, or PBMCs. The dataset comprised deeply sampled blood TCRbeta repertoires from subjects exposed to, actively infected with, or recovered from COVID-19. The repertoires were released in a freely available public database intended as a resource for research on the immune response to SARS-CoV-2. Samples came from the ongoing ImmuneRACE study (first 160 participants) plus 1,254 subjects from 6 global collaborators. The sample metadata nearly always contained a de-identified subject ID, COVID-19 status, age in years and sex. Where HLA class I and class II types were available, the types were taken from metadata supplied by the sample provider, not from assay-based typing. Beyond this particular receptor, the publication reports: The amount of clinical and demographic metadata varied by source and participant and was provided uncurated.

Collaborating institutions collected whole blood in K2EDTA tubes following their own protocols. For TCRbeta analysis, collaborator samples were shipped as frozen whole blood, as isolated PBMCs, or as DNA extracted from either sample type. TCRbeta CDR3 regions were amplified from genomic DNA by means of the immunoSEQ Assay, a bias-controlled multiplex PCR. Turning to the authors' computational methods: The number of nucleated cells in each sample was estimated from the amplification of reference gene primers within the assay. To quantify the absolute abundance of each unique TCRbeta CDR3 rearrangement, sequence reads were collapsed and filtered. For each sample, productive Simpson clonality was calculated as the square root of Simpson's diversity index over productive rearrangements. Held by TCRdb, this immuneACCESS table contains in-frame sequences only and omits some clones. Under half of the omission traces to an unresolved V gene where checked; the cause of the rest is unknown. The V and J calls and the clone size are those of that table, but D and trimming were determined from the DNA. Here the sample has about 130,000 clones; around nine tenths occur a single time. The top ten hold around 3.7% of the sample.

With regard to this clone: Its binding antigen is unknown. No qualities accompany the bases; no much larger clone lies one base away.

For CDR1 and CDR2, the germline V gene lists SGHRS and YFSETQ. V trim: 5 bases; J trim: 4 bases; unmatched bases: 7. Measured from the cysteine to the phenylalanine, the CDR3 is 15 residues long. The CDR3 DNA has 45 bases and is translated from base 1. The sequenced sample was peripheral blood. Recombination connected TRBV5-1 to TRBJ2-3, and 10 junction bases match TRBD2. The TCR sequence derives from a man between 45 and 60 years old with active COVID-19. In nucleotides, the sequence is TGCGCCAGCAGAGGGCTAGCGGGAGCGTCAGATACGCAGTATTTT. It translates to CASRGLAGASDTQYF.